This TCR beta chain is from a study of blood T cell repertoires in COVID-19 (dated by TCRdb to the early 2020s). Regarding the study in general: Recovered participants in ImmuneRACE Cohort 3 were defined by two consecutive negative NP/OP PCR tests, clearance by a healthcare professional, or resolution of symptoms. Samples covering the acute and convalescent phases of COVID-19 were provided by collaborators in the United States, Italy and Spain. The repertoires were released in a freely available public database intended as a resource for research on the immune response to SARS-CoV-2. Where available, HLA class I and class II types were obtained from metadata supplied by the sample provider rather than from assay-based typing. Samples came from the ongoing ImmuneRACE study (first 160 participants) plus 1,254 subjects from 6 global collaborators. The prospective study material was composed of cDNA or gDNA derived from T cells, B-cell-depleted T cells, or PBMCs. Deeply sampled blood TCRbeta repertoires from subjects exposed to, actively infected with, or recovered from COVID-19 were included in the dataset. The sample metadata nearly always contained a de-identified subject ID, COVID-19 status, age in years and sex. What the study reported, not specific to this receptor: The amount of clinical and demographic metadata varied by source and participant and was provided uncurated.

Concerning this clone: Its antigen specificity is not known. No much larger clone exists at a distance of one base, and base qualities are not known.

Reading the germline V gene gives CDR1 SQVTM and CDR2 ANQGSEA. The CDR3 goes from the cysteine to the phenylalanine over 14 residues. The CDR3 DNA has 42 bases and is translated from base 1. V is trimmed back by 3 bases and J by 10 bases, and the junction contains 11 bases that no gene match accounts for. TCRbeta CDR3 regions were amplified from genomic DNA using the immunoSEQ Assay, a bias-controlled multiplex PCR. In the paper's pipeline: The number of nucleated cells in each sample was estimated from the amplification of reference gene primers within the assay. To quantify the absolute abundance of each unique TCRbeta CDR3 rearrangement, sequence reads were collapsed and filtered. Productive Simpson clonality was computed per sample as the square root of Simpson's diversity index over productive rearrangements. Held by TCRdb, this immuneACCESS table contains in-frame sequences only and omits some clones. Under half of the omission traces to an unresolved V gene where checked; the cause of the rest is unknown. V and J calls and clone size follow that table, whereas D and trimming were derived from the DNA. The sample table shows some 200,000 clones, and 85% to 90% are seen once. The top ten clonotypes cover over 3% of the sample.

In the prospective study, participants were about 18 to 90 years old, resided in around 25 geographic areas of the United States, and were enrolled through a virtual design. In the prospective study, participants were assigned to cohorts based on the clinical history participants reported in a screening survey and a study questionnaire. Each participant in the prospective study had whole blood, serum and a nasopharyngeal or oropharyngeal swab collected by mobile phlebotomists. Prospective study participants could optionally give additional blood draws and questionnaires over an approximately 2-month period. Before DNA extraction, blood samples from the prospective study were shipped at room temperature or frozen.

The receptor comes from a woman between 45 and 65 years old in a cohort exposed to, infected with or recovered from COVID-19 (not recorded which). Recombination joined TRBV29-1 with TRBJ2-1; TRBD1 agrees with 8 junctional bases. Sequencing was carried out using PBMCs or T cells enriched from blood (not recorded which). Read as DNA, the sequence is TGCAGCGTTGATCGTTTCAGGGGGCTCGAGGAGCAGTTCTTC. This yields the protein CSVDRFRGLEEQFF.